This T cell receptor (beta chain) comes out of a study of T cell responses to AZD1222 COVID-19 vaccine. General study results and limits: It was only after the peak T cell response that any repertoires were sampled.

With respect to this clone: Its antigen is unknown.

TCRdb keeps only in-frame clones here, not all; method: immunoSEQ multiplex PCR. This repertoire shows 150,000 or so clones, more than 85% found once; its top ten account for 1.4%. The sample here was peripheral blood, taken on day 0 of AZD1222 vaccination. The receptor was derived from an adult in good health.

CDR3 loop: CASKQGADTEAFF. CDR3 nucleotide sequence: TGCGCCAGCAAACAGGGGGCGGACACTGAAGCTTTCTTT. The chain employs TRBV5-1 and TRBJ1-1, with 9 bases identical to TRBD1. Germline loops: CDR1 SGHRS, CDR2 YFSETQ. The V and J ends lost 6 bases and 3 bases, in that order; junction bases with no gene match: 3. The CDR3 is 13 residues long.